These T cell receptor beta chains were read from a single sample in a study of T cell changes during pregnancy in multiple sclerosis. Measured with immunoSEQ multiplex PCR; TCRdb has only the in-frame clones, and not every one. Here the sample spans about 56,000 clones, 80% to 95% being singletons. Sequenced here: CD4+ T cells from peripheral blood mononuclear cells, sampled in the third trimester of pregnancy. Receptors originate from a female donor with multiple sclerosis, enrolled in a pregnancy study. Each CDR3 is given with its conserved first and last residue. The D gene is left open where the match is weak. Expanded clones get a size class; other rows say once, few or many, or leave the size out.

len	d_gene	v_gene	abundance	j_gene	CDR3nt	CDR3aa
15	TRBD1	TRBV11-2	.	TRBJ1-4	TGTGCCAGCAGCTCGTACAGGGGGCGAAATGAAAAACTGTTTTTT	CASSSYRGRNEKLFF
15	.	TRBV5-6	.	TRBJ2-7	TGTGCCAGCAGCCCCCCGGTGGGGGGAGTCTCCGAGCAGTACTTC	CASSPPVGGVSEQYF
14	.	TRBV2	.	TRBJ2-7	TGTGCCAGCAGCGCCGGGACACTGTCCTACGAGCAGTACTTC	CASSAGTLSYEQYF
13	.	TRBV6-5	once	TRBJ2-1	TGTGCCAGCAGTTACTTGGGGCGCAATGAGCAGTTCTTC	CASSYLGRNEQFF
14	TRBD1	TRBV7-9	.	TRBJ2-7	TGTGCCAGCAGCTTTCCGGGACAGGCTTACGAGCAGTACTTC	CASSFPGQAYEQYF
16	TRBD2	TRBV18	.	TRBJ2-5	TGTGCCAGCTCACCAGGGACTAGCGTCCGACAGGGGACCCAGTACTTC	CASSPGTSVRQGTQYF
14	TRBD2	TRBV7-2	.	TRBJ2-5	TGTGCCAGCAGCACTCGACTAGCATCAGAGACCCAGTACTTC	CASSTRLASETQYF
14	.	TRBV10-2	.	TRBJ2-7	TGCGCCAGCAGTGATTTTAACAAGGGGTACGAGCAGTACTTC	CASSDFNKGYEQYF
16	TRBD2	TRBV5-4	.	TRBJ2-2	TGTGCCAGCCAAGGGGGGTCTAGCGGGAGGACCGGGGAGCTGTTTTTT	CASQGGSSGRTGELFF
14	.	TRBV9	.	TRBJ2-5	TGTGCCAGCAGCGTAGGGGGCAGCGAAGAGACCCAGTACTTC	CASSVGGSEETQYF
16	TRBD1	TRBV5-1	.	TRBJ2-2	TGCGCCAGCAGCCCCGGAGCGACAGGGTCCACCGGGGAGCTGTTTTTT	CASSPGATGSTGELFF
14	.	TRBV5-4	.	TRBJ2-2	TGTGCCAGCAGCTTGGTCAGGGGAGACGGGGAGCTGTTTTTT	CASSLVRGDGELFF
14	.	TRBV19	.	TRBJ1-5	TGTGCCAGTAGGGAAACAGGAATCAATCAGCCCCAGCATTTT	CASRETGINQPQHF
13	.	TRBV5-4	.	TRBJ1-6	TGTGCCAGCAGCTTCAGGGATAATTCACCCCTCCACTTT	CASSFRDNSPLHF
15	TRBD1	TRBV6-5	.	TRBJ2-1	TGTGCCAGCAGTACCCCCGGGACAGGTAACAATGAGCAGTTCTTC	CASSTPGTGNNEQFF
15	TRBD1	TRBV7-2	.	TRBJ1-2	TGTGCCAGCAGCTTAGGGGCGGGACAGGGGGATGGCTACACCTTC	CASSLGAGQGDGYTF
10	TRBD1	TRBV29-1	once	TRBJ1-1	TGCAGCGCTAGGACAGGCGAAGCTTTCTTT	CSARTGEAFF
13	.	TRBV11-2	.	TRBJ2-7	TGTGCCAGCAGCTCGGGAAAGGGATCCGAGCAGTACTTC	CASSSGKGSEQYF